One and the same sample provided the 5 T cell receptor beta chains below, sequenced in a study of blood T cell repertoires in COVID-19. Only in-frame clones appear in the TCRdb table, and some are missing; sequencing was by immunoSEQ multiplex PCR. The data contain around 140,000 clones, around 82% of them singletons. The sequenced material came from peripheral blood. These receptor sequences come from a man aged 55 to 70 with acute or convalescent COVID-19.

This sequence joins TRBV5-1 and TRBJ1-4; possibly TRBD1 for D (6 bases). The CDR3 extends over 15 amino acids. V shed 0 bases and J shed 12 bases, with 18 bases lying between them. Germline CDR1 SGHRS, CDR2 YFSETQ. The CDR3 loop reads CASSLANREGEELFF. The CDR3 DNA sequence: TGCGCCAGCAGCTTGGCCAACAGGGAAGGTGAGGAACTGTTTTTT.

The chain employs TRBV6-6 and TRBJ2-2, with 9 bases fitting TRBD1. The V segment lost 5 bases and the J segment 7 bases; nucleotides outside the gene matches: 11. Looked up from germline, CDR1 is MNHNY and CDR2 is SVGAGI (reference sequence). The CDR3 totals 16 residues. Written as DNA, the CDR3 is TGTGCCAGCAGTCCGATTGGGACAGGGAACGTCGGGGAGCTGTTTTTT. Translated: CASSPIGTGNVGELFF.

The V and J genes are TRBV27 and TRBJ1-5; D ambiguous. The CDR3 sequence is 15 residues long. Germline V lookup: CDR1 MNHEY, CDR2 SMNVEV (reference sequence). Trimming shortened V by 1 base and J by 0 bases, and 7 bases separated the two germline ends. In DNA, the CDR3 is TGTGCCAGCAGTTTATTCAGTTATAGCAATCAGCCCCAGCATTTT. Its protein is CASSLFSYSNQPQHF.

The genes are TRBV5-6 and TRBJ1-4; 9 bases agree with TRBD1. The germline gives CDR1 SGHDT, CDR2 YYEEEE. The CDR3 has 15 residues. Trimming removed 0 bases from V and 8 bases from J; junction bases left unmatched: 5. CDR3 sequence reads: CASSLAGTGYEKLFF. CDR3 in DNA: TGTGCCAGCAGCTTGGCTGGGACAGGGTACGAAAAACTGTTTTTT.

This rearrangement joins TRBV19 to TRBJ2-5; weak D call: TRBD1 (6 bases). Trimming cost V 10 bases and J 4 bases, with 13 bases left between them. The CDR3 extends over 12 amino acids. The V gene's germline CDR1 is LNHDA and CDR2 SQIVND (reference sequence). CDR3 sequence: CATKGRGETQYF. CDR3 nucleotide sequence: TGTGCCACCAAAGGCAGGGGAGAGACCCAGTACTTC.